This T cell receptor (beta chain) was found in a study of graft-versus-host responses after intestinal transplantation. Overall study: Each of the recipients got a multivisceral, liver-intestinal, or isolated intestinal transplant. For two to three years after anti-thymocyte globulin induction, all recipients took tacrolimus and steroids.

Repertoires were generated with immunoSEQ multiplex PCR, while TCRdb's copy carries only in-frame clones and drops some. The sample shows 35,000 to 40,000 clones, roughly 90% of them seen only once. From the graft tissue, intraepithelial and lamina propria lymphocytes were released through processing. After removal of 1 base from V and 7 bases from J, the junction contained 6 bases not matched to a gene. Looked up from germline, CDR1 is SEHNR and CDR2 is FQNEAQ (reference sequence). The CDR3 totals 15 residues. A note on this clone: The target antigen is unknown.

Study-wide points: Declining HvG levels early post-transplant were linked to peak circulating GvH clone levels. Marrow from the recipient contained GvH clones, some of which had appeared first in ileum or blood.

The material was ileum tissue, obtained less than 210 days after intestinal transplant. The chain combines TRBV7-9 with TRBJ2-7, with TRBD1 matching over 11 bases. The TCR originated in a human patient who received an intestinal transplant, so some T cells may come from the graft donor. Here the CDR3 DNA reads TGTGCCAGCAGCTTAGGAGGACAGGGGGCGGGAGAGCAGTACTTC. This encodes CASSLGGQGAGEQYF.